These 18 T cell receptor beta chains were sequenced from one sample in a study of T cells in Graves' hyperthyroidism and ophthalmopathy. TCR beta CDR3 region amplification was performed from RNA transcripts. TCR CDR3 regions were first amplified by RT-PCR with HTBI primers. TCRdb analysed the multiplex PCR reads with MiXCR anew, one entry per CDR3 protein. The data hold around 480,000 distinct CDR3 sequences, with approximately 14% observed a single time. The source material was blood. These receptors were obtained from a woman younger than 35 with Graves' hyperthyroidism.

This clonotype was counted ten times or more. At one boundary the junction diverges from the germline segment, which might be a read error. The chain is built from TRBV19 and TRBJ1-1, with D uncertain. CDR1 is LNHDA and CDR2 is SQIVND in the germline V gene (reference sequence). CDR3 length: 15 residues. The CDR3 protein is CASSLELSKNTEAFF. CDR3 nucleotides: TGTGCCAGTAGTTTAGAACTAAGTAAGAACACTGAAGCTTTCTTT.

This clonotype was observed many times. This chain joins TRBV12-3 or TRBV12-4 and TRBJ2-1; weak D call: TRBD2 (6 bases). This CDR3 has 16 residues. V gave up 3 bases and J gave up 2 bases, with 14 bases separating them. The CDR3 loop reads CASSFGGLGTYNEQFF. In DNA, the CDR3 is TGTGCCAGCAGTTTCGGGGGTTTAGGGACCTACAATGAGCAGTTCTTC.

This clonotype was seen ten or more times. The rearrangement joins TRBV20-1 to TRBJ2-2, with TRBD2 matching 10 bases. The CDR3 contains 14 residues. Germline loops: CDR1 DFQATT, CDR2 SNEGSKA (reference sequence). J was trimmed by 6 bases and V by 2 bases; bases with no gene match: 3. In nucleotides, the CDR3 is TGCAGTGCTAGATTGGGACTAGCGTCCGGGGAGCTGTTTTTT. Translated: CSARLGLASGELFF.

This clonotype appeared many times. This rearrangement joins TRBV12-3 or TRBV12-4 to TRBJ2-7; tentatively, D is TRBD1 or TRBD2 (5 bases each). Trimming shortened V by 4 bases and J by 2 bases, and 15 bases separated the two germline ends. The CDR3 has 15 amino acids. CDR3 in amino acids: CASSSGTRRPYEQYV. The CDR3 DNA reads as TGTGCCAGCAGTTCCGGGACCCGTAGGCCCTACGAGCAGTACGTC.

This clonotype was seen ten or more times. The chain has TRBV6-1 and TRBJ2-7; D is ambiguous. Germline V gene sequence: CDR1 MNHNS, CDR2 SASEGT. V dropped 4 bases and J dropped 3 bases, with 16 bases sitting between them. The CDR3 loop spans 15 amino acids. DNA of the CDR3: TGTGCCAGCAGTGCCCCCCCGGGTCCCCTCTACGAGCAGTACGTC. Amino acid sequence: CASSAPPGPLYEQYV.

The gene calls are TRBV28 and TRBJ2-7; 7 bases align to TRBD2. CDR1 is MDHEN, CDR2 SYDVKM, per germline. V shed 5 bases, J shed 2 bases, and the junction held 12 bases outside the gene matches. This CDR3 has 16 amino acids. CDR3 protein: CASSKGLSAGPYEQYV. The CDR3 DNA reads TGTGCCAGCAGTAAAGGATTATCAGCGGGGCCCTACGAGCAGTACGTC.

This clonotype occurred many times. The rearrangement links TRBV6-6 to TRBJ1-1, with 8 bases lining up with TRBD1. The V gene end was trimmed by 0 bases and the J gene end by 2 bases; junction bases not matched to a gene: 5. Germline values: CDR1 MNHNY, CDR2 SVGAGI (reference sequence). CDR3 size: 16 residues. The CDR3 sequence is CASSYSWTGLNTEAFF. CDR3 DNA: TGTGCCAGCAGTTACTCCTGGACAGGGTTAAACACTGAAGCTTTCTTT.

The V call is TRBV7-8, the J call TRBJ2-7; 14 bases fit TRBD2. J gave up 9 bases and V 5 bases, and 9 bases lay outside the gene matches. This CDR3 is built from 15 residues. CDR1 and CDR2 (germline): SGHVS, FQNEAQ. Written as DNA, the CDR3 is TGTGCCAGCAGCCCACCCGGGACTAGCGGGAGTGCGCAGTACTTC. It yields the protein CASSPPGTSGSAQYF.

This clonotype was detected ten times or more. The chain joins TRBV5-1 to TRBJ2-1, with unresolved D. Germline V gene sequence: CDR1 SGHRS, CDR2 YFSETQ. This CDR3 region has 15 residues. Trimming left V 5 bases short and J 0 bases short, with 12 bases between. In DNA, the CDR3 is TGCGCCAGCAGTTGGGCTCCCAGCTCCTACAATGAGCAGTTCTTC. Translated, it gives CASSWAPSSYNEQFF.

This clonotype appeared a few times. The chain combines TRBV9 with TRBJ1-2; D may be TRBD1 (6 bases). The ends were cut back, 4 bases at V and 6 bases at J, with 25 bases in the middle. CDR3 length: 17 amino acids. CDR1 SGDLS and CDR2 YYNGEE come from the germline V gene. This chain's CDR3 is CASSPTPGGGGQDGYTF. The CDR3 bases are TGTGCCAGCAGCCCGACCCCCGGGGGAGGGGGGCAGGATGGCTACACCTTC. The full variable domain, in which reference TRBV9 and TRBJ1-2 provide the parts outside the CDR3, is DSGVTQTPKHLITATGQRVTLRCSPRSGDLSVYWYQQSLDQGLQFLIQYYNGEERAKGNILERFSAQQFPDLHSELNLSSLELGDSALYFCASSPTPGGGGQDGYTFGSGTRLTVV.

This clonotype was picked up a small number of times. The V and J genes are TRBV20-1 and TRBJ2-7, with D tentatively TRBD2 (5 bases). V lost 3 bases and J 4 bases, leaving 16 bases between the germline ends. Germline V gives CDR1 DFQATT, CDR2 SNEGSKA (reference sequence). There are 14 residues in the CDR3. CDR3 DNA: TGCAGTGCTAGTTCCCGGACTTCCCCTTACGAGCAGTACGTC. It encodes CSASSRTSPYEQYV.

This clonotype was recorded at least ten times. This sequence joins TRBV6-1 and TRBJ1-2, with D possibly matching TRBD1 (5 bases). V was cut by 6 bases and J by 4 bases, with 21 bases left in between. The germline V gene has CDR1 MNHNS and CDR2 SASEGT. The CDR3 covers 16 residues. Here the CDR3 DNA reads TGTGCCAGCAGCCTCGAGGGAGGGGCCGCGCTCTATGGCTACACCTTC. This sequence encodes CASSLEGGAALYGYTF.

The CDR3 DNA reads as TGTGCCAGCAGCTTACAAACATGGGTGGACACTGAAGCTTTCTTT. It specifies CASSLQTWVDTEAFF. V and J are TRBV7-8 and TRBJ1-1; D is ambiguous. The CDR3 is made up of 15 amino acids. V lost 2 bases and J 3 bases, leaving 13 bases between the germline ends. Germline loops: CDR1 SGHVS, CDR2 FQNEAQ.

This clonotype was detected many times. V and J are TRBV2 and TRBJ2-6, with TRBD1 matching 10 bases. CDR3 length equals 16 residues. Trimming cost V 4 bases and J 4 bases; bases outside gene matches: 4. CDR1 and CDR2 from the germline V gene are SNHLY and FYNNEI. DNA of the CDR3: TGTGCCAGCAGTGGACAGGGGGCGGCGGGGGCCAACGTCCTGACTTTC. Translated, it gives CASSGQGAAGANVLTF.

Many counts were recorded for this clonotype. CDR3 nucleotide sequence: TGTGCCACCAGCAGCGGACAGGGGGCAGGAAACACCATATATTTT. Translating it yields CATSSGQGAGNTIYF. The V and J genes are TRBV15 and TRBJ1-3; 11 bases are a match to TRBD1. The CDR3 consists of 15 residues. The ends lost 3 bases at V and 4 bases at J; junction bases unmatched: 2. CDR1 LNHNV and CDR2 YYDKDF come from the germline V gene (reference sequence). The variable domain in full, completed from reference TRBV15 and TRBJ1-3, reads DAMVIQNPRYQVTQFGKPVTLSCSQTLNHNVMYWYQQKSSQAPKLLFHYYDKDFNNEADTPDNFQSRRPNTSFCFLDIRSPGLGDTAMYLCATSSGQGAGNTIYFGEGSWLTVV.

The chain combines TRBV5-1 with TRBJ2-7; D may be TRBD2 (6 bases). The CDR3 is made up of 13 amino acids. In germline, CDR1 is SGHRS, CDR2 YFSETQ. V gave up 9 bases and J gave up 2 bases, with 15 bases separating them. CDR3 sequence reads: CATSLGGTYEQYF. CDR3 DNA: TGCGCCACCTCTCTGGGGGGAACCTACGAGCAGTACTTC. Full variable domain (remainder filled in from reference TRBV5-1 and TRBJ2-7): KAGVTQTPRYLIKTRGQQVTLSCSPISGHRSVSWYQQTPGQGLQFLFEYFSETQRNKGNFPGRFSGRQFSNSRSEMNVSTLELGDSALYLCATSLGGTYEQYFGPGTRLTVT.

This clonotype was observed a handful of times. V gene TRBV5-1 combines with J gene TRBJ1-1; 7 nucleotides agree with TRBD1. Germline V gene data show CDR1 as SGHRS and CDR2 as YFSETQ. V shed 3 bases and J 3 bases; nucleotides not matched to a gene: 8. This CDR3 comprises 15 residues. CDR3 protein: CASSSGTVSDTEAFF. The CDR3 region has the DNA TGCGCCAGCAGCTCCGGGACAGTATCTGACACTGAAGCTTTCTTT.

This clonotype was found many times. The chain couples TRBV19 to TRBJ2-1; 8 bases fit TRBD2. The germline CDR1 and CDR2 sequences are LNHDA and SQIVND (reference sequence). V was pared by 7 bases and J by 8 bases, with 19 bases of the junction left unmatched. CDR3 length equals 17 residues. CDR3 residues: CASTRTSGLGGLDEQFF. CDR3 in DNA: TGTGCCAGTACAAGGACTTCGGGACTAGGAGGTTTGGATGAGCAGTTCTTC.